This TCR beta chain appears in the sequencing data of a study of regulatory T cells in long-lasting Graves disease. Study observations and caveats: Graves' patients with persistent disease showed TCR diversity lower than patients newly diagnosed.

The time point here: newly diagnosed GD, antithyroid drugs for less than 3 months. With RNA extracted from PBMCs as input, the TCR library was made. Graves' disease diagnosis followed American Thyroid Association guidelines. For TCR beta, libraries came from iRepertoire HTBI primers and Arm-PCR of CDR3 regions. In TCRdb, the multiplex PCR reads were re-called with MiXCR into one record per CDR3 protein. Of 300,000 to 400,000 distinct CDR3 sequences listed, 16% are singletons. There are 14 residues in the CDR3. Germline CDR1 is MNHNS and CDR2 is SASEGT. The V and J ends lost 9 bases and 4 bases respectively, with 17 bases between them. This clonotype was counted a few times. The antigen remains undetermined. The same sample was also studied in work on T cells in Graves' hyperthyroidism and ophthalmopathy. That publication notes: It was considered stable Graves' hyperthyroidism when ophthalmopathy did not progress within 18 months. HTBI primers drove first-round RT-PCR of the TCR CDR3.

The chain combines TRBV6-1 with TRBJ2-3, with D uncertain. The sample was peripheral blood mononuclear cells (PBMCs), taken at new diagnosis, from a patient treated with antithyroid drugs. The clonotype comes from a man aged 40-49 years with Graves disease. The CDR3 sequence is CASIRAFPPDTQYF. In DNA form, the CDR3 reads TGTGCCAGTATTCGGGCCTTCCCCCCAGATACGCAGTATTTT.